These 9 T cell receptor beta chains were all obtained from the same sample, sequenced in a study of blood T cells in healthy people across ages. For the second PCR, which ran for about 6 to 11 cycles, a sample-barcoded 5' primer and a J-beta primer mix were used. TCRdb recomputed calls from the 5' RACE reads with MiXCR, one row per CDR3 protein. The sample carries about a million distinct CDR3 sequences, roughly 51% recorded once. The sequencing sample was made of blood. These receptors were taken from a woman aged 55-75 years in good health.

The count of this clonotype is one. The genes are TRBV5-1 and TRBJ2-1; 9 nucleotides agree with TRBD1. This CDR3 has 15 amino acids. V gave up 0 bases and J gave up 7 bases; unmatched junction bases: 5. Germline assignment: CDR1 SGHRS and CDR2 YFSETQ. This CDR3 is CASSLAGTGLNEQFF. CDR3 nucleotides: TGCGCCAGCAGCTTGGCCGGGACAGGGTTGAATGAGCAGTTCTTC.

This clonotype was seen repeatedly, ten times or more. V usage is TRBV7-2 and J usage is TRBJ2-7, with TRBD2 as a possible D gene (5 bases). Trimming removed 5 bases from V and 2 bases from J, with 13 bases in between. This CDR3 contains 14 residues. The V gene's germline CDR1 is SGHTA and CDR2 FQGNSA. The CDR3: CASSPPGSPYEQYF. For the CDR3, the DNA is TGTGCCAGCAGCCCCCCGGGGAGCCCCTACGAGCAGTACTTC.

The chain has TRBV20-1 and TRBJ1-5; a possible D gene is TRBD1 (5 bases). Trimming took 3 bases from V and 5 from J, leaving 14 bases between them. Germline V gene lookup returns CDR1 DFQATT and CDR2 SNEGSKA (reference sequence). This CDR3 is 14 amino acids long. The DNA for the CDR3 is TGCAGTGCTAGGCCCCCCGGGGGATATCAGCCCCAGCATTTT. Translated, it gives CSARPPGGYQPQHF.

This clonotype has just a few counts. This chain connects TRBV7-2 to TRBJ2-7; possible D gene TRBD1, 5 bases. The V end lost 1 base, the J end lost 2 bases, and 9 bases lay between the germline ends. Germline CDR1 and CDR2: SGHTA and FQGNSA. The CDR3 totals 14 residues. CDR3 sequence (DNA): TGTGCCAGCAGCTTAGACCGCAGGGCCTACGAGCAGTACTTC. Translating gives CASSLDRRAYEQYF.

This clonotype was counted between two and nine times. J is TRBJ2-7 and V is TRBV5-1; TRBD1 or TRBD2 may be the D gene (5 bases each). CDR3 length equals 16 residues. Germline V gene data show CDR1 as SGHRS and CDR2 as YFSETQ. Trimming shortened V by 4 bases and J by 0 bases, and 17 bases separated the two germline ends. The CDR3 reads CASSHRTGTSSYEQYF. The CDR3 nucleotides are TGCGCCAGCAGCCATCGTACCGGGACGAGCTCCTACGAGCAGTACTTC.

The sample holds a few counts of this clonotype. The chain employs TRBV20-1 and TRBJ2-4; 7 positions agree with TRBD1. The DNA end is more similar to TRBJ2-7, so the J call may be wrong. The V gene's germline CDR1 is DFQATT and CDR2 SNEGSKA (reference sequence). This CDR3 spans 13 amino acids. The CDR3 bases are TGCAGTGCCCTACGACAGGGTATCAACGAGCAGTACTTC. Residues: CSALRQGINEQYF.

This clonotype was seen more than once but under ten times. For the CDR3, the DNA is TGTGCCAGCAGTTACCCACAGGTTCAGCCCCAGCATTTT. This codes for CASSYPQVQPQHF. This sequence joins TRBV6-2 or TRBV6-3 and TRBJ1-5, with TRBD1 as a possible D gene (5 bases). Trimming stripped 2 bases from V and 6 bases from J, with 8 bases between. CDR3 length: 13 residues. In germline, CDR1 is MNHEY, CDR2 SVGEGT.

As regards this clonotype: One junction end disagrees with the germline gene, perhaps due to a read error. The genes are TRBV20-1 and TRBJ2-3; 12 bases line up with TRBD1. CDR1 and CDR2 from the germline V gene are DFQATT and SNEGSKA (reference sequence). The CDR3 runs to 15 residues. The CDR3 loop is CSALSGTGGTDTQYF. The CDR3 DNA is TGCAGTGCTCTCTCCGGGACAGGGGGCACGGATACGCAGTATTTT.

In nucleotides, the CDR3 is TGCGCCAGCAGCTTACTAGCGGGAGATGAAGAGACCCAGTACTTC. Protein sequence: CASSLLAGDEETQYF. The chain is built from TRBV5-1 and TRBJ2-5, with 11 bases fitting TRBD2. Germline-derived CDR1 and CDR2 are SGHRS and YFSETQ. The junction had 3 bases not matched to a gene; V was cut back by 2 bases and J by 3 bases. This CDR3 contains 15 residues.